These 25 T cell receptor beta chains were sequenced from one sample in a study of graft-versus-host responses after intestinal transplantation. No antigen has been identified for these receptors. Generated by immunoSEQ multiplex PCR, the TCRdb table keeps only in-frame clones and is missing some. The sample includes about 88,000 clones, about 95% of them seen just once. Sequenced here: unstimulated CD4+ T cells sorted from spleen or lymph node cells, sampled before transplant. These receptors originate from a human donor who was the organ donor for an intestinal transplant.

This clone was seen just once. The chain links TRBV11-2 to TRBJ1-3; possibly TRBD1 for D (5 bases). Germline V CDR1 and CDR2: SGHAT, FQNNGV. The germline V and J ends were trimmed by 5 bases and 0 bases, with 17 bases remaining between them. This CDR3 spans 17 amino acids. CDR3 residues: CASSPTGGWSSGNTIYF. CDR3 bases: TGTGCCAGCAGCCCCACGGGGGGGTGGAGCTCTGGAAACACCATATATTTT. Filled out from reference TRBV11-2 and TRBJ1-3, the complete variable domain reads EAGVAQSPRYKIIEKRQSVAFWCNPISGHATLYWYQQILGQGPKLLIQFQNNGVVDDSQLPKDRFSAERLKGVDSTLKIQPAKLEDSAVYLCASSPTGGWSSGNTIYFGEGSWLTVV.

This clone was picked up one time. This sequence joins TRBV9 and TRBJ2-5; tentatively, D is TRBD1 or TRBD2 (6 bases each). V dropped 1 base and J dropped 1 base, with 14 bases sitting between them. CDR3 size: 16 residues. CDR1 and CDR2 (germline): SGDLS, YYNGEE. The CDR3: CASSVQDRGPQETQYF. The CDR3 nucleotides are TGTGCCAGCAGCGTACAAGATCGGGGGCCCCAAGAGACCCAGTACTTC. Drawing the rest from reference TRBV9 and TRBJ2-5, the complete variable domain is DSGVTQTPKHLITATGQRVTLRCSPRSGDLSVYWYQQSLDQGLQFLIQYYNGEERAKGNILERFSAQQFPDLHSELNLSSLELGDSALYFCASSVQDRGPQETQYFGPGTRLLVL.

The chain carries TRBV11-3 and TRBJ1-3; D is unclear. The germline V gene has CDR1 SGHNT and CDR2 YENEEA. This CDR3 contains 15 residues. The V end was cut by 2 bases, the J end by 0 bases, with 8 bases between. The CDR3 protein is CASSLRGGSGNTIYF. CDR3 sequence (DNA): TGTGCCAGCAGCTTACGGGGAGGCTCTGGAAACACCATATATTTT.

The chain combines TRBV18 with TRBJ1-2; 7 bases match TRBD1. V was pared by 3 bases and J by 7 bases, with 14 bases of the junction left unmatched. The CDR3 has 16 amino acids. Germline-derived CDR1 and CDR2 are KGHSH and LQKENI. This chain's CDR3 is CASSPGLTGYVLGYTF. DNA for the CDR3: TGTGCCAGCTCACCCGGGCTGACAGGGTACGTTCTTGGCTACACCTTC.

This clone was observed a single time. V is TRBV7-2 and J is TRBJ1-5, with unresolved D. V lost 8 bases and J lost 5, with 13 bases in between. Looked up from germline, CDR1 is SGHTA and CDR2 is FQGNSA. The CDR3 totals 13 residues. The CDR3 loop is CASAPRVDQPQHF. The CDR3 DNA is TGTGCCAGCGCTCCCAGAGTGGATCAGCCCCAGCATTTT.

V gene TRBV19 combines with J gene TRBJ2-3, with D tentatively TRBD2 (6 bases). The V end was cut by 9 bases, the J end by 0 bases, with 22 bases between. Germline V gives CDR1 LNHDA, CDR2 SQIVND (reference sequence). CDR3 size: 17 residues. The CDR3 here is CASHPFGSGHSTDTQYF. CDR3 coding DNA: TGTGCCAGCCACCCATTCGGGAGTGGACACAGCACAGATACGCAGTATTTT.

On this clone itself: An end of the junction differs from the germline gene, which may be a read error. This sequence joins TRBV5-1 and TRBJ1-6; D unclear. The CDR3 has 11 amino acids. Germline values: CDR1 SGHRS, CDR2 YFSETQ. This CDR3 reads CASSLVYGLYF. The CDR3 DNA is TGCGCCAGCAGCTTGGTTTATGGGTTGTACTTT.

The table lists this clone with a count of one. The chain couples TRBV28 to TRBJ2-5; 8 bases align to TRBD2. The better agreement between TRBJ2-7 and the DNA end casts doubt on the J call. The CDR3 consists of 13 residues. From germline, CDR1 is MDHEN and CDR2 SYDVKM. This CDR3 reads CASSLVAGYEQYF. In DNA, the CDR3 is TGTGCCAGCAGTTTAGTAGCGGGGTACGAGCAGTACTTC.

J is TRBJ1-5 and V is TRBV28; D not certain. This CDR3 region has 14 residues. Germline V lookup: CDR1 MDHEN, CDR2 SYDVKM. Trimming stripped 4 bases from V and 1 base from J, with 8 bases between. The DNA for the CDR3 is TGTGCCAGCAGTTCAAGGTTGAGCAATCAGCCCCAGCATTTT. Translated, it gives CASSSRLSNQPQHF.

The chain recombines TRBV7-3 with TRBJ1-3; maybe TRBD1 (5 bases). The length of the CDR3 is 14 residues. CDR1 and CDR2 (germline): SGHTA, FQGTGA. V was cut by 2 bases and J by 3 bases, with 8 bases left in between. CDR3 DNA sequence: TGTGCCAGCAGCTTAGGGGGGGATGGAAACACCATATATTTT. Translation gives CASSLGGDGNTIYF.

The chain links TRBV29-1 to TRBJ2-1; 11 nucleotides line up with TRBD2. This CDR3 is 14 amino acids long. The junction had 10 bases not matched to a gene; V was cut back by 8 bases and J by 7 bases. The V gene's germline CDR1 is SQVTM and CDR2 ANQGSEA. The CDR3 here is CSIYSGGVGNEQFF. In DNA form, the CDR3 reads TGCAGCATCTATAGCGGGGGGGTTGGAAATGAGCAGTTCTTC.

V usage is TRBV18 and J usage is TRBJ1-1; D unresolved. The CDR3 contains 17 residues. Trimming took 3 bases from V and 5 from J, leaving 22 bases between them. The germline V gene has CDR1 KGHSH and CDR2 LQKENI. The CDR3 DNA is TGTGCCAGCTCACCCTCAAAGGGAAGGATGTCTGCTACTGAAGCTTTCTTT. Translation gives CASSPSKGRMSATEAFF.

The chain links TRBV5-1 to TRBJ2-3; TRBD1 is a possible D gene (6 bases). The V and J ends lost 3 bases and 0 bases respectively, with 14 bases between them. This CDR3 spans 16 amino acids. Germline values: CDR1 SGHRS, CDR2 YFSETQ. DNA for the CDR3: TGCGCCAGCAGCTGGCTCAGGGGCCAGAGCACAGATACGCAGTATTTT. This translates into CASSWLRGQSTDTQYF. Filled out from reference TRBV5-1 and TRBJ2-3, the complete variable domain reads KAGVTQTPRYLIKTRGQQVTLSCSPISGHRSVSWYQQTPGQGLQFLFEYFSETQRNKGNFPGRFSGRQFSNSRSEMNVSTLELGDSALYLCASSWLRGQSTDTQYFGPGTRLTVL.

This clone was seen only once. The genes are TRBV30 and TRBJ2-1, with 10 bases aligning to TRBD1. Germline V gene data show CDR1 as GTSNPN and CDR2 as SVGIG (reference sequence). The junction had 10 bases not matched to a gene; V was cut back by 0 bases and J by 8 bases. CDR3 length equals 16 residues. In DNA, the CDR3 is TGTGCCTGGAGTGTTCCAAGGACAGGGGGAAGGTATGAGCAGTTCTTC. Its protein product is CAWSVPRTGGRYEQFF.

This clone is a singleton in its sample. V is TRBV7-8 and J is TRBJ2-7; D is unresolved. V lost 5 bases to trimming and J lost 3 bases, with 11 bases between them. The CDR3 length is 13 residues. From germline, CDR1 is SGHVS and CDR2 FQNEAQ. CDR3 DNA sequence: TGTGCCAGCAGCGCAACCAATTTCTACGAGCAGTACTTC. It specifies CASSATNFYEQYF.

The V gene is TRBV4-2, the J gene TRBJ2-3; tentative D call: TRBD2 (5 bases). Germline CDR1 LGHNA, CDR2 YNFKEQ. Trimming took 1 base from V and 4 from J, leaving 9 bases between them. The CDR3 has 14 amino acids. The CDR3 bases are TGTGCCAGCAGCCAAGGTCAAGCGGCAGATACGCAGTATTTT. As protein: CASSQGQAADTQYF.

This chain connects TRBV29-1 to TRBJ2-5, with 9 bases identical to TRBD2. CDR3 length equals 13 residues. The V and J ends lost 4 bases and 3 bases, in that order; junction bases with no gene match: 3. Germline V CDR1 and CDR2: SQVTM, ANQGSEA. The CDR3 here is CSVGGGAEETQYF. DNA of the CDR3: TGCAGCGTTGGCGGGGGGGCGGAAGAGACCCAGTACTTC. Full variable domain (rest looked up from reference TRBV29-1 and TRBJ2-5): SAVISQKPSRDICQRGTSLTIQCQVDSQVTMMFWYRQQPGQSLTLIATANQGSEATYESGFVIDKFPISRPNLTFSTLTVSNMSPEDSSIYLCSVGGGAEETQYFGPGTRLLVL.

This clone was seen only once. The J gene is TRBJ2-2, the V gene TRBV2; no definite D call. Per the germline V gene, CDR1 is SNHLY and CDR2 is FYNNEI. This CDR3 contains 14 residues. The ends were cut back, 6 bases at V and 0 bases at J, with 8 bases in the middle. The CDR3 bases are TGTGCCAGCAGCCTCGGACCGAACACCGGGGAGCTGTTTTTT. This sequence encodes CASSLGPNTGELFF.

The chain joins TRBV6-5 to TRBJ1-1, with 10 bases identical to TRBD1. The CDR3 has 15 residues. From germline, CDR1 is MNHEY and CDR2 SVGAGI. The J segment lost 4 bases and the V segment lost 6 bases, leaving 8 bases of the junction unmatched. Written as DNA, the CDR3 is TGTGCCAGCAGGGAAAGGACAGGGGGGAGCACTGAAGCTTTCTTT. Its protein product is CASRERTGGSTEAFF.

The CDR3 nucleotides are TGCGCCAGCAGCTCGCTGGGACAGGGTTACGAGCAGTACTTC. This sequence encodes CASSSLGQGYEQYF. V is TRBV5-1 and J is TRBJ2-7; 9 bases are shared with TRBD1. The V segment lost 3 bases and the J segment 4 bases; nucleotides outside the gene matches: 5. CDR1 SGHRS and CDR2 YFSETQ come from the germline V gene. The CDR3 has 14 amino acids.

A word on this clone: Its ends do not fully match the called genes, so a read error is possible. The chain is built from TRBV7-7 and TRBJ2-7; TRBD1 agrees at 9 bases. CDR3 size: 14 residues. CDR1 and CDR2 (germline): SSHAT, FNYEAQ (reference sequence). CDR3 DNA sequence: TGTGCTAGCAGCGCACAGGGGGCGACCTACGAGCAGTACTTC. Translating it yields CASSAQGATYEQYF.

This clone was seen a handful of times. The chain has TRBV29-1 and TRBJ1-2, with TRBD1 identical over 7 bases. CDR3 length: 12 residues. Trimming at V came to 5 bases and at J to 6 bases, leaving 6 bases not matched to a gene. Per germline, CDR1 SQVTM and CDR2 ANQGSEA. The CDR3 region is CSVTGTVNGYTF. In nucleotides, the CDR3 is TGCAGCGTTACCGGGACAGTTAATGGCTACACCTTC.

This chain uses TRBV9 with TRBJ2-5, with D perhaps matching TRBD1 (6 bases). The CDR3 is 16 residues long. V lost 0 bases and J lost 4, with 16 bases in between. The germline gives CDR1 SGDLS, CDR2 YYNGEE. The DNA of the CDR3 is TGTGCCAGCAGCGTAGGGACAGAGGGGGTATTAGAGACCCAGTACTTC. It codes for CASSVGTEGVLETQYF.

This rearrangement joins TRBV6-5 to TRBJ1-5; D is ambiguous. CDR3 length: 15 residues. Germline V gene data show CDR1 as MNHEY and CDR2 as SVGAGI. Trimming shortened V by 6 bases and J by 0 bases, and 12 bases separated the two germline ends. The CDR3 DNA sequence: TGTGCCAGCAGCCTCGGACGTAATAGCAATCAGCCCCAGCATTTT. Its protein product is CASSLGRNSNQPQHF.

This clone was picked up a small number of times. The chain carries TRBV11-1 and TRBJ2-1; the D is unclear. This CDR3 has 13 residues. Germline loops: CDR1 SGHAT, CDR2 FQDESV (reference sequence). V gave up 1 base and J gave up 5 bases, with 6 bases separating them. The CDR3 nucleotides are TGTGCCAGCAGCTTAGGCAGACACAATGAGCAGTTCTTC. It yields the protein CASSLGRHNEQFF. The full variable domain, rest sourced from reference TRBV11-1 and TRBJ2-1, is EAEVAQSPRYKITEKSQAVAFWCDPISGHATLYWYRQILGQGPELLVQFQDESVVDDSQLPKDRFSAERLKGVDSTLKIQPAELGDSAMYLCASSLGRHNEQFFGPGTRLTVL.